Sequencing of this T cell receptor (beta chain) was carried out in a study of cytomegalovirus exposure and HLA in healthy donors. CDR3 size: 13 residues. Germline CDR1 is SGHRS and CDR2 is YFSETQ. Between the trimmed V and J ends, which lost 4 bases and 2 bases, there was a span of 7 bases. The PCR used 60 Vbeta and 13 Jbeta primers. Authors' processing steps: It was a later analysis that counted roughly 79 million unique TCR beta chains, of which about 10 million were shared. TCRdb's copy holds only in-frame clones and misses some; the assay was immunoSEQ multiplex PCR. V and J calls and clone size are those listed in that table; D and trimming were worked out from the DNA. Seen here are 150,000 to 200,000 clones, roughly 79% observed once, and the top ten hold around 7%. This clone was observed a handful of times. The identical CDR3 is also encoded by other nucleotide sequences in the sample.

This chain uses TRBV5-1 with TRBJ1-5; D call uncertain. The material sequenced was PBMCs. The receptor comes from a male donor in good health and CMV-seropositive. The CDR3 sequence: CASSLAGNQPQHF. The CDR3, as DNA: TGCGCCAGCAGCCTCGCAGGCAATCAGCCCCAGCATTTT.